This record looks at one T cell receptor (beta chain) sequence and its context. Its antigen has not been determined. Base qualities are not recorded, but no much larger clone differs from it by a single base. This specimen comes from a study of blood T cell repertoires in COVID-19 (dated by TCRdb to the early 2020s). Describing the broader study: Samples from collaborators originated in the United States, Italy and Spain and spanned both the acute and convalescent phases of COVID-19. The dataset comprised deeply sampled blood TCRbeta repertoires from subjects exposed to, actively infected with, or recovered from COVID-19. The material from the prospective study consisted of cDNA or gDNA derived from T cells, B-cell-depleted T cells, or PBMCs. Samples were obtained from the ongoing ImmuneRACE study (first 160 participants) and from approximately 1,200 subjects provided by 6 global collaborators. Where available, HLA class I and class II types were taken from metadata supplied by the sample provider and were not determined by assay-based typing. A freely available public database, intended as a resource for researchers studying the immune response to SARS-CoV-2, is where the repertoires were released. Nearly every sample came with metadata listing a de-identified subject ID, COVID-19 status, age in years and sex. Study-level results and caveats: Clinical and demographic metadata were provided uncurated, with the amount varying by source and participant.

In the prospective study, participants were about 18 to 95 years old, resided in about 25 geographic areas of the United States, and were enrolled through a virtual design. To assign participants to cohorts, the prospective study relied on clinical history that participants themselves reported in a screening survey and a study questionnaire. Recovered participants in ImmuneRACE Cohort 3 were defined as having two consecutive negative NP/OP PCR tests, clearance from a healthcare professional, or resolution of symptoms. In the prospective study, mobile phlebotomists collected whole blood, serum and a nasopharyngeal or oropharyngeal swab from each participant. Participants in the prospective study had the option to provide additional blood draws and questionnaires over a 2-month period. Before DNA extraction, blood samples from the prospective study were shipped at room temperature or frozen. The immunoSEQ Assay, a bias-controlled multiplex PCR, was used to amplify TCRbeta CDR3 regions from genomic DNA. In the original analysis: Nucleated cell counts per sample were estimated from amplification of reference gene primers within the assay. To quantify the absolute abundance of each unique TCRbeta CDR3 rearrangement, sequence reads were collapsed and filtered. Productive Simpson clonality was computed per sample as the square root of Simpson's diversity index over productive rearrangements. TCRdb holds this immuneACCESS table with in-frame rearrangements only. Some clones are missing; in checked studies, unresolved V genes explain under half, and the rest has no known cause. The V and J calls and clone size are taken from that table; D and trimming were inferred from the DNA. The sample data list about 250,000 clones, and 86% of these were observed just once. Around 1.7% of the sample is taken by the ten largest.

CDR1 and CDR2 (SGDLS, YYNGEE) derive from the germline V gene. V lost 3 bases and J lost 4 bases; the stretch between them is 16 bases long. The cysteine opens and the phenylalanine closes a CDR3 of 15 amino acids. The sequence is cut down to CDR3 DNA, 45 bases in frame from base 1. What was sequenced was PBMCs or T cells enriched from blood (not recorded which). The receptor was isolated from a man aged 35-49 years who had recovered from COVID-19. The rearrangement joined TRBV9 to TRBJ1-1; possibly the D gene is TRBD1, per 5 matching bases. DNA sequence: TGTGCCAGCAGCGCCCCCCCCCAGGGTACCACTGAAGCTTTCTTT. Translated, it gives CASSAPPQGTTEAFF.